This is a list of T cell receptor beta chains from one sample in a study of T cell repertoires in aging, cancer and after chemotherapy. Using its own MiXCR run on the multiplex PCR reads, TCRdb lists one record per CDR3 protein. The data hold just over 9,000 distinct CDR3 sequences, with 20% to 30% observed a single time. The sequencing input was blood. These TCRs come from a human donor with a blood cancer. The donor label of this sample is uncertain. Each CDR3 is given with its conserved first and last residue. D genes are given only for firm matches. Where a row states a size, it is once, few, many or the class of an expanded clone; other rows omit it.

d_gene	v_gene	abundance	j_gene	CDR3aa	CDR3nt
TRBD2	TRBV7-9	few	TRBJ2-1	CASSWRELTGDEQFF	TGTGCCAGCAGCTGGCGGGAGCTCACCGGGGATGAGCAGTTCTTC
TRBD2	TRBV18	-	TRBJ2-3	CASSPTSGNTQYF	TGTGCCAGCTCACCAACTAGCGGGAATACCCAGTATTTT
-	TRBV15	medium-sized	TRBJ2-5	CATSRDRAGGTQYF	TGTGCCACCAGCAGAGATCGGGCTGGGGGGACCCAGTACTTC
TRBD1	TRBV19	-	TRBJ1-1	CASTPGQMNTEAFF	TGTGCCAGTACCCCGGGACAGATGAACACTGAAGCTTTCTTT
TRBD2	TRBV20-1	once	TRBJ2-1	CSARDVTSGTGGEQFF	TGCAGTGCTAGAGATGTGACTAGCGGGACGGGGGGTGAGCAGTTCTTC
-	TRBV27	medium-sized	TRBJ2-7	CASRRGQWVYEQYF	TGTGCCAGCAGAAGGGGCCAGTGGGTCTACGAGCAGTACTTC
-	TRBV19	medium-sized	TRBJ1-5	CASSIGSGERGNQPQHF	TGTGCCAGTAGTATAGGTTCTGGGGAGCGTGGCAATCAGCCCCAGCATTTT
TRBD2	TRBV6-5	medium-sized	TRBJ2-2	CASSYRAGDPSGELFF	TGTGCCAGCAGTTACAGGGCGGGAGATCCGTCCGGGGAGCTGTTTTTT
-	TRBV27	-	TRBJ1-1	CDGRDLGGPNTEAFF	TGTGACGGCAGGGACCTGGGGGGTCCGAACACTGAAGCTTTCTTT
-	TRBV7-9	-	TRBJ1-1	CASSSIGWEAFF	TGTGCCAGCAGCTCCATAGGGTGGGAGGCTTTCTTT
TRBD1	TRBV15	many	TRBJ2-7	CATSIEPGTGFNEQYF	TGTGCCACCAGCATAGAACCCGGGACAGGGTTTAACGAGCAGTACTTC
TRBD1	TRBV18	few	TRBJ1-2	CASSPGQGDYGYTF	TGTGCCAGCTCACCAGGACAGGGGGACTATGGCTACACCTTC
TRBD2	TRBV5-4	medium-sized	TRBJ2-2	CASSLRTSGGTGELFF	TGTGCCAGCAGTTTAAGGACTAGCGGGGGGACCGGGGAGCTGTTTTTT
-	TRBV30	medium-sized	TRBJ2-7	CAWSVQSYEQYF	TGTGCCTGGAGTGTACAGTCCTACGAGCAGTACTTC
-	TRBV6-1	-	TRBJ1-1	CAISELLTGAFF	TGTGCCATCAGTGAGCTACTAACTGGGGCTTTCTTT
-	TRBV29-1	few	TRBJ1-2	CSVDAGQRGNYGYTF	TGCAGCGTTGATGCAGGCCAGAGGGGAAACTATGGCTACACCTTC
TRBD2	TRBV18	medium-sized	TRBJ2-1	CASSPSGRENYNEQFF	TGTGCCAGCTCACCCAGCGGGAGGGAAAACTACAATGAGCAGTTCTTC
-	TRBV29-1	medium-sized	TRBJ1-2	CSIDRIGYGYTF	TGCAGCATCGACAGGATCGGCTATGGCTACACCTTC
-	TRBV6-5	medium-sized	TRBJ1-2	CASSPDGAYGYTF	TGTGCCAGCAGCCCGGACGGGGCCTATGGCTACACCTTC
-	TRBV11-1	medium-sized	TRBJ2-7	CASSLERLGNEQYF	TGTGCCAGCAGCTTAGAACGGTTAGGCAACGAGCAGTACTTC
-	TRBV10-3	-	TRBJ2-5	CAIRVGSGETQYF	TGTGCCATCAGGGTGGGCTCGGGGGAGACCCAGTACTTC
TRBD2	TRBV5-1	-	TRBJ2-1	CASSLALAGRTDEQFF	TGCGCCAGCAGCTTGGCTCTAGCGGGAAGGACCGATGAGCAGTTCTTC
-	TRBV20-1	-	TRBJ2-1	CSARQVGRTAYNEQFF	TGCAGTGCGAGACAAGTAGGAAGGACAGCATACAATGAGCAGTTCTTC
-	TRBV20-1	-	TRBJ2-1	CSAEGSYNEQFF	TGCAGTGCTGAGGGATCCTACAATGAGCAGTTCTTC
-	TRBV6-1	-	TRBJ1-5	CASSEWLSIHQPQHF	TGTGCCAGCAGTGAATGGCTGAGTATTCATCAGCCCCAGCATTTT
-	TRBV30	few	TRBJ1-2	CAWSPLQGRSYGYTF	TGTGCCTGGAGTCCCCTCCAGGGCCGCTCCTATGGCTACACCTTC
-	TRBV19	medium-sized	TRBJ1-2	CASSSGEGVKNGYTF	TGTGCCAGTAGTTCCGGTGAAGGGGTGAAGAATGGCTACACCTTC
TRBD1	TRBV30	many	TRBJ2-7	CAWSGQGFEQYF	TGTGCCTGGAGCGGACAGGGATTCGAGCAGTACTTC
TRBD2	TRBV27	few	TRBJ2-7	CASTPLTGTSREQYF	TGTGCCAGCACCCCTCTCACCGGGACTAGCCGCGAGCAGTACTTC
TRBD1	TRBV19	-	TRBJ1-2	CASSRGLGTGLYGYTF	TGTGCCAGTAGTCGCGGACTTGGGACAGGACTCTATGGCTACACCTTC
-	TRBV5-6	medium-sized	TRBJ2-2	CASSLLRERIGELFF	TGTGCCAGCAGCTTGTTAAGGGAGAGGATCGGGGAGCTGTTTTTT
TRBD1	TRBV19	medium-sized	TRBJ1-2	CASSRPGGYGYTF	TGTGCCAGTAGTCGACCAGGGGGCTATGGCTACACCTTC
-	TRBV5-6	few	TRBJ1-2	CASSRPHLNRAGGYTF	TGTGCCAGCAGCCGACCCCACCTCAACAGGGCAGGTGGCTACACCTTC
-	TRBV21-1	-	TRBJ2-7	CASSKGIRTGPPAAYEQYF	TGTGCCAGCAGCAAAGGGATCCGGACAGGTCCCCCCGCGGCATACGAGCAGTACTTC
TRBD1	TRBV7-6	few	TRBJ1-5	CASSAWTGYNQPQHF	TGTGCCAGCAGCGCATGGACAGGGTACAATCAGCCCCAGCATTTT
TRBD1	TRBV27	medium-sized	TRBJ1-2	CASGGTGGIYGYTF	TGTGCCAGCGGAGGGACAGGGGGCATCTATGGCTACACCTTC
-	TRBV19	medium-sized	TRBJ1-5	CASSMYRDGNQPQHF	TGTGCCAGTAGTATGTATAGGGATGGCAATCAGCCCCAGCATTTT
-	TRBV20-1	-	TRBJ1-2	CSARDPGKANYGYTF	TGCAGTGCTAGAGATCCGGGGAAAGCTAACTATGGCTACACCTTC
TRBD1	TRBV7-6	few	TRBJ1-4	CASTSGQVREKLFF	TGTGCCAGTACAAGCGGACAGGTTCGGGAAAAACTGTTTTTT
-	TRBV30	medium-sized	TRBJ2-3	CAWSPLRMGGLDTQYF	TGTGCCTGGAGTCCCTTGAGGATGGGGGGTCTAGATACGCAGTATTTT
TRBD1	TRBV5-1	-	TRBJ2-5	CASSLRDSQETQYF	TGCGCCAGCAGCCTCCGGGACAGCCAAGAGACCCAGTACTTC
TRBD1	TRBV28	once	TRBJ1-4	CASSSADRKGEKLFF	TGTGCCAGCAGTTCCGCGGACAGGAAGGGTGAAAAACTGTTTTTT
-	TRBV6-2/TRBV6-3	medium-sized	TRBJ2-1	CASIRALGDEQFF	TGTGCCAGCATCAGGGCCCTGGGGGATGAGCAGTTCTTC
-	TRBV5-1	-	TRBJ2-3	CASSFNTADTQYF	TGCGCCAGCAGCTTCAATACCGCAGATACGCAGTATTTT
TRBD2	TRBV10-2	-	TRBJ2-1	CASSVEGPSGQFF	TGCGCCAGCAGTGTGGAAGGGCCTAGCGGGCAGTTCTTC
-	TRBV29-1	medium-sized	TRBJ2-3	CSVVKGSKEEDTQYF	TGCAGCGTTGTAAAAGGTAGCAAGGAGGAAGATACGCAGTATTTT
TRBD2	TRBV10-3	few	TRBJ2-1	CAISDETSLYNEQFF	TGTGCCATCAGTGATGAGACTAGCCTCTACAATGAGCAGTTCTTC
-	TRBV5-4	medium-sized	TRBJ2-7	CASSFSSTYEQYF	TGTGCCAGCAGCTTCTCTTCTACCTACGAGCAGTACTTC
TRBD1	TRBV5-1	few	TRBJ1-4	CASRQGTPNEKLFF	TGCGCCAGCAGACAGGGGACCCCGAATGAAAAACTGTTTTTT